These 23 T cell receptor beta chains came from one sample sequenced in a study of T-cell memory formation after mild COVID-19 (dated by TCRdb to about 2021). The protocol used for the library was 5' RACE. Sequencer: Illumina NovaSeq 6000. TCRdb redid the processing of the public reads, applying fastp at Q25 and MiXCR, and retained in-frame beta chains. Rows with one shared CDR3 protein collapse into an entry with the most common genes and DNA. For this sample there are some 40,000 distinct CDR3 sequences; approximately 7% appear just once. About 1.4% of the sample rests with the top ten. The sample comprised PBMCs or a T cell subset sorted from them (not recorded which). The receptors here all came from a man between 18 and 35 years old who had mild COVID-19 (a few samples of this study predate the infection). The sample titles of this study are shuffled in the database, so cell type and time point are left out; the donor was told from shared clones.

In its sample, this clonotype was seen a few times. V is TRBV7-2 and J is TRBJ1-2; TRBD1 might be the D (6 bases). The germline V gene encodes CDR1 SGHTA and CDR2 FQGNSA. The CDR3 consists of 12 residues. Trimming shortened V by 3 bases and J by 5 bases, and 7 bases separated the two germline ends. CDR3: CASSFQGYGYTF. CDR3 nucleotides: TGTGCCAGCAGCTTTCAGGGGTATGGCTACACCTTC.

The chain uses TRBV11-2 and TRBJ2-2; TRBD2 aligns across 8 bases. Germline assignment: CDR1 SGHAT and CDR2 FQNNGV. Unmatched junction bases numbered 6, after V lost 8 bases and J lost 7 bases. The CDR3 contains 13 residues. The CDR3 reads CASLAGGRGELFF. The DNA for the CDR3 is TGTGCCAGCCTAGCGGGCGGCCGCGGGGAGCTGTTTTTT.

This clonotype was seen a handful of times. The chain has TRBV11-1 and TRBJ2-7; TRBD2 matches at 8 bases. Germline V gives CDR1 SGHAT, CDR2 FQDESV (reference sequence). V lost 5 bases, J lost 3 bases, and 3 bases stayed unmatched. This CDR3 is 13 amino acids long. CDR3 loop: CASSPRGGYEQYV. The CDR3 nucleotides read TGTGCCAGCAGCCCCCGGGGGGGCTACGAGCAGTACGTC.

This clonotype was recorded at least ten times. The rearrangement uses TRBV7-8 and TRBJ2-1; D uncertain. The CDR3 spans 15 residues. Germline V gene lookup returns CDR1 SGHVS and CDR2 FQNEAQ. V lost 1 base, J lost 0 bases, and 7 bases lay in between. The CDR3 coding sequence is TGTGCCAGCAGCTTAGGCTTCCTCTCCTACAATGAGCAGTTCTTC. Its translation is CASSLGFLSYNEQFF.

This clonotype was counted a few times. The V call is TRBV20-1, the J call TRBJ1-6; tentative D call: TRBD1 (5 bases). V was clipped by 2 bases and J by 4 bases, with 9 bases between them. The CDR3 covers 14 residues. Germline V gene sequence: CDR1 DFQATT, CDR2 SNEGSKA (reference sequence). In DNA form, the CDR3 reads TGCAGTGCTAGAAGGGGCGCATATAATTCACCCCTCCACTTT. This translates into CSARRGAYNSPLHF.

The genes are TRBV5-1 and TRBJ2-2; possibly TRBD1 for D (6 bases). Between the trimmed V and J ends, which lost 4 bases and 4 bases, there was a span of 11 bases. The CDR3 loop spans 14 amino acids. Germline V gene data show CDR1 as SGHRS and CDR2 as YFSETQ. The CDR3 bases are TGCGCCAGCAGCGTGCAGGGGCGCACCGGGGAGCTGTTTTTT. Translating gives CASSVQGRTGELFF.

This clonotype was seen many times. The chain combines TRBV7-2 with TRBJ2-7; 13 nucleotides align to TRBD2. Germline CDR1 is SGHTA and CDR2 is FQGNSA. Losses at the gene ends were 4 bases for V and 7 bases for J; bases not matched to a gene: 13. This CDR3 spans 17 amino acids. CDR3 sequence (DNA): TGTGCCAGCAGCTCCACCTTCGGACTAGCGGGGGTCGGGGAGCAGTACTTC. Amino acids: CASSSTFGLAGVGEQYF.

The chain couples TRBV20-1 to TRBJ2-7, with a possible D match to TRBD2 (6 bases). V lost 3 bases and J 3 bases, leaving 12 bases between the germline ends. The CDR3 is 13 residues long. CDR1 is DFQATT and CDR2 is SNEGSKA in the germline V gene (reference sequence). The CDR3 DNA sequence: TGCAGTGCTAGCGCGGGACTGGACTACGAGCAGTACGTC. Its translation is CSASAGLDYEQYV.

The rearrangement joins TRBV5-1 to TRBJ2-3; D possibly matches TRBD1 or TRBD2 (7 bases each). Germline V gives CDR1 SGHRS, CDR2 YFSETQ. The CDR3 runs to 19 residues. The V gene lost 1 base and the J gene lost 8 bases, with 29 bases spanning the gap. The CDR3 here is CASSLSGGGTALPAGTQYF. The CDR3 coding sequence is TGCGCCAGCAGCTTGAGTGGGGGAGGGACAGCGCTCCCGGCAGGTACGCAGTATTTT. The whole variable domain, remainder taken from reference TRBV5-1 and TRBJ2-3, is KAGVTQTPRYLIKTRGQQVTLSCSPISGHRSVSWYQQTPGQGLQFLFEYFSETQRNKGNFPGRFSGRQFSNSRSEMNVSTLELGDSALYLCASSLSGGGTALPAGTQYFGPGTRLTVL.

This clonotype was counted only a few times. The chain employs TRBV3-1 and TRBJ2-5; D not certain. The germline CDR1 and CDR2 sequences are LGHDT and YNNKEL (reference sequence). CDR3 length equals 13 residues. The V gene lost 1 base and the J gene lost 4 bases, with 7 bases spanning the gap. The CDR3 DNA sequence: TGTGCCAGCAGCCAAGGGGTTGGAGAGACCCAGTACTTC. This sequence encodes CASSQGVGETQYF.

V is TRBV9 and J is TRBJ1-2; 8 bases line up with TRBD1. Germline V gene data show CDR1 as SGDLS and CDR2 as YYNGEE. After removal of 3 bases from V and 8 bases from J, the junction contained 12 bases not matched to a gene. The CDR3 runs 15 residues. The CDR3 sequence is CASSAGGPTAMGYTF. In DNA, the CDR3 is TGTGCCAGCAGCGCAGGGGGCCCTACAGCTATGGGCTACACCTTC.

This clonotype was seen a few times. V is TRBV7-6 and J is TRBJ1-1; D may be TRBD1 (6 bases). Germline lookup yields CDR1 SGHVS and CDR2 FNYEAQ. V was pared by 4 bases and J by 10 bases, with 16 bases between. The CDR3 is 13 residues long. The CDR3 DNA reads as TGTGCCAGCAGCTCGGGGGCCCCAACCCCAGCTTTCTTT. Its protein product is CASSSGAPTPAFF.

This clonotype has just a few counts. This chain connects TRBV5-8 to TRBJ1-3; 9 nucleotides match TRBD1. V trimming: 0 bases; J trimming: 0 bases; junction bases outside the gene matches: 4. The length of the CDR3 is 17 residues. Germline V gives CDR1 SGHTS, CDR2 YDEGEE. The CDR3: CASSLGDRAFSGNTIYF. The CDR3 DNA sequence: TGTGCCAGCAGCTTGGGGGACAGGGCCTTCTCTGGAAACACCATATATTTT.

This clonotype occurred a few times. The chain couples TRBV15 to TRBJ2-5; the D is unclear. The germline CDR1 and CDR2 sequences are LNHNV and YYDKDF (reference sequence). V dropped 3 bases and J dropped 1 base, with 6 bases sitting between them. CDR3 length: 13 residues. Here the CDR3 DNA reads TGTGCCACCAGCAGGACAATCCAAGAGACCCAGTACTTC. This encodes CATSRTIQETQYF.

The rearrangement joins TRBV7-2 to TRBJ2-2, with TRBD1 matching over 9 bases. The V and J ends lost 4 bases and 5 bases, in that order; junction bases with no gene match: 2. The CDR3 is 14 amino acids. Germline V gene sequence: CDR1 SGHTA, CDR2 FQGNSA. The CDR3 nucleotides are TGTGCCAGCAGCTCGGACAGGGGTACCGGGGAGCTGTTTTTT. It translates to CASSSDRGTGELFF.

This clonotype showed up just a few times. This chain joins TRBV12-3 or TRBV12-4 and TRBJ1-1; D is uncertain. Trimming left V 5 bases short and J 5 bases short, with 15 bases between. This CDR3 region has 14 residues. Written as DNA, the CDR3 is TGTGCCAGCAGTCGAAGTCCCGTGTGGACTGAAGCTTTCTTT. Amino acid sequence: CASSRSPVWTEAFF.

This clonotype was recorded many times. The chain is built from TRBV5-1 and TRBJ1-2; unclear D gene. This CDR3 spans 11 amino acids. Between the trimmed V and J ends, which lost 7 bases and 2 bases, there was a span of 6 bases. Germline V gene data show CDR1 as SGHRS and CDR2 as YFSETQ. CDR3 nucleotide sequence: TGCGCCAGCTCATCGAACTATGGCTACACCTTC. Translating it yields CASSSNYGYTF. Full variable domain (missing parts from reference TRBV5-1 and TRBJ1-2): KAGVTQTPRYLIKTRGQQVTLSCSPISGHRSVSWYQQTPGQGLQFLFEYFSETQRNKGNFPGRFSGRQFSNSRSEMNVSTLELGDSALYLCASSSNYGYTFGSGTRLTVV.

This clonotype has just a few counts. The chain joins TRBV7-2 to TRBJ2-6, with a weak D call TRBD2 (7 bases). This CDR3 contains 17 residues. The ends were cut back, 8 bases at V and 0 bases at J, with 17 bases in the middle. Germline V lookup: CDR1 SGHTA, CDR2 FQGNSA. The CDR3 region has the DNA TGTGCCAGCCGAGAACGGCGGGGGCTCTCTGGGGCCAACGTCCTGACTTTC. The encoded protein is CASRERRGLSGANVLTF.

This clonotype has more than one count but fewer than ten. CDR3 loop: CASSFAGAQETQYF. As DNA, the CDR3 is TGTGCCAGCAGCTTTGCGGGGGCGCAAGAGACCCAGTACTTC. J is TRBJ2-5 and V is TRBV7-2; the D gene is possibly TRBD2 (7 bases). Trimming took off 3 bases at V and 2 bases at J, with 10 bases between the two ends. Per germline, CDR1 SGHTA and CDR2 FQGNSA. The CDR3 consists of 14 residues.

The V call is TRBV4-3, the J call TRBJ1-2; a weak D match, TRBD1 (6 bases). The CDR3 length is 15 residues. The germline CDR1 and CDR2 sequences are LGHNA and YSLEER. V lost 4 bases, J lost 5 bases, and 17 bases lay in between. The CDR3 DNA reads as TGCGCCAGCAGCCTAGGGGGGGGCCTGCCATATGGCTACACCTTC. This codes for CASSLGGGLPYGYTF.

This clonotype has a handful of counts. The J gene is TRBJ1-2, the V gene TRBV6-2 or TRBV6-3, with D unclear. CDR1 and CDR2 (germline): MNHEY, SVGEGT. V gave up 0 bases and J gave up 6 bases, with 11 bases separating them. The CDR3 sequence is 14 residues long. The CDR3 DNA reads TGTGCCAGCAGTTACTCCTCGGAAGGGAATGGCTACACCTTC. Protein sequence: CASSYSSEGNGYTF.

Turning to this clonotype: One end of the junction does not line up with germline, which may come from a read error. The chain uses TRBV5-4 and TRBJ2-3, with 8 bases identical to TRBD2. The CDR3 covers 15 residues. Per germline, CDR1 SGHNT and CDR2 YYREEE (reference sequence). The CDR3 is CASSLGGGGSDTRYF. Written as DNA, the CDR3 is TGTGCCAGCAGCTTGGGTGGCGGGGGGTCAGATACGCGGTATTTT. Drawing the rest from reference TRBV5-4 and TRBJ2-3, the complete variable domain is ETGVTQSPTHLIKTRGQQVTLRCSSQSGHNTVSWYQQALGQGPQFIFQYYREEENGRGNFPPRFSGLQFPNYSSELNVNALELDDSALYLCASSLGGGGSDTRYFGPGTRLTVL.

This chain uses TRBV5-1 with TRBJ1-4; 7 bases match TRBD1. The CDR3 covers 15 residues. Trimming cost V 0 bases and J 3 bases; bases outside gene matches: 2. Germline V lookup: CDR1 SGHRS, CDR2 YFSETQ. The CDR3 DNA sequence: TGCGCCAGCAGCTTGGTCGGGACAGCTAATGAAAAACTGTTTTTT. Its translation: CASSLVGTANEKLFF. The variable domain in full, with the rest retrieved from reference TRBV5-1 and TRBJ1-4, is KAGVTQTPRYLIKTRGQQVTLSCSPISGHRSVSWYQQTPGQGLQFLFEYFSETQRNKGNFPGRFSGRQFSNSRSEMNVSTLELGDSALYLCASSLVGTANEKLFFGSGTQLSVL.